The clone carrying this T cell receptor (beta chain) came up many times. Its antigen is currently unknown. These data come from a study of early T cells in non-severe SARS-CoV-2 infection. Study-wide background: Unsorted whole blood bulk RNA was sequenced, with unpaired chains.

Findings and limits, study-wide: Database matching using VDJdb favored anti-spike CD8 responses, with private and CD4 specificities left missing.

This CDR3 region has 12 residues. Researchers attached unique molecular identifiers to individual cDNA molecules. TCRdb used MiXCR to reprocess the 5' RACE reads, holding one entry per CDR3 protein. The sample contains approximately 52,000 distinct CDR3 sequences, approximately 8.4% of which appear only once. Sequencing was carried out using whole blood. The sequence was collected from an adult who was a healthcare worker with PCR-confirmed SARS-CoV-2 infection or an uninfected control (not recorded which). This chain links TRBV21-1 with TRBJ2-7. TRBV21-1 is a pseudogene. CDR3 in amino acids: CASSTSFHEQYF. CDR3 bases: TGTGCCAGCAGCACCAGTTTCCACGAGCAGTACTTC.